Each of the 32 T cell receptor beta chains below was sequenced from the same sample in a study of T-cell memory formation after mild COVID-19. TCRdb ran MiXCR on the 5' RACE reads and lists one entry per CDR3 protein. Here the sample spans about 350,000 distinct CDR3 sequences, about 13% being singletons. Source material: PBMCs or a T cell subset sorted from them (not recorded which). These receptors all come from a young man who had mild COVID-19 (a few samples of this study predate the infection). Cell type and time point are not known.

This clonotype was seen repeatedly, ten times or more. The rearrangement links TRBV5-1 to TRBJ2-3, with 14 bases matching TRBD2. CDR3 size: 16 residues. V lost 4 bases, J lost 4 bases, and 5 bases stayed unmatched. In germline, CDR1 is SGHRS, CDR2 YFSETQ. CDR3 amino acids: CASSGGTSGGADTQYF. In DNA, the CDR3 is TGCGCCAGCAGCGGCGGGACTAGCGGGGGCGCAGATACGCAGTATTTT.

The genes are TRBV5-1 and TRBJ2-2; D is unresolved. The CDR3 is 15 amino acids. The V and J ends lost 0 bases and 5 bases respectively, with 11 bases between them. Germline assignment: CDR1 SGHRS and CDR2 YFSETQ. CDR3 nucleotide sequence: TGCGCCAGCAGCTTGGGGGTGATTAAAACCGGGGAGCTGTTTTTT. Protein sequence: CASSLGVIKTGELFF. The full variable domain, its missing parts supplied by reference TRBV5-1 and TRBJ2-2, is KAGVTQTPRYLIKTRGQQVTLSCSPISGHRSVSWYQQTPGQGLQFLFEYFSETQRNKGNFPGRFSGRQFSNSRSEMNVSTLELGDSALYLCASSLGVIKTGELFFGEGSRLTVL.

This chain uses TRBV29-1 with TRBJ1-2; D unclear. V dropped 6 bases and J dropped 1 base, with 12 bases sitting between them. Germline V CDR1 and CDR2: SQVTM, ANQGSEA. The CDR3 sequence is 13 residues long. This chain's CDR3 is CSVFLTDNYGYTF. The DNA of the CDR3 is TGCAGCGTCTTTTTGACGGATAACTATGGCTACACCTTC. Full variable domain (remainder filled in from reference TRBV29-1 and TRBJ1-2): SAVISQKPSRDICQRGTSLTIQCQVDSQVTMMFWYRQQPGQSLTLIATANQGSEATYESGFVIDKFPISRPNLTFSTLTVSNMSPEDSSIYLCSVFLTDNYGYTFGSGTRLTVV.

The V gene is TRBV7-9, the J gene TRBJ2-1; 8 bases are a match to TRBD2. CDR1 and CDR2 from the germline V gene are SEHNR and FQNEAQ (reference sequence). The V segment lost 7 bases and the J segment 3 bases; nucleotides outside the gene matches: 5. The length of the CDR3 is 14 residues. CDR3 bases: TGTGCCAGCACCGCGAGCGGGGGCTACAATGAGCAGTTCTTC. Encoded protein: CASTASGGYNEQFF.

This clonotype was recorded at least ten times. This chain uses TRBV12-3 or TRBV12-4 with TRBJ2-7; D not certain. The CDR3 has 12 residues. Trimming removed 2 bases from V and 6 bases from J, with 8 bases in between. In DNA, the CDR3 is TGTGCCAGCAGTTTACGCTTCCGCGAGCAGTACGTC. Encoded protein: CASSLRFREQYV.

Only a few counts were recorded for this clonotype. J is TRBJ2-7 and V is TRBV12-3 or TRBV12-4, with 8 bases matching TRBD1. J gave up 4 bases and V 6 bases, and 5 bases lay outside the gene matches. The CDR3 sequence is 13 residues long. The CDR3 DNA reads as TGTGCCAGCAGCCCGGGACAGGAGTACGAGCAGTACGTC. It codes for CASSPGQEYEQYV.

This clonotype was observed a handful of times. The chain has TRBV5-3 and TRBJ2-5, with no clear D. TRBV5-3 has ORF status, its function being uncertain. V gave up 5 bases and J gave up 2 bases, with 7 bases separating them. CDR3 length equals 12 residues. This CDR3 is CARSRQQETQYF. In nucleotides, the CDR3 is TGTGCCAGAAGTCGGCAGCAAGAGACCCAGTACTTC.

The chain employs TRBV12-3 or TRBV12-4 and TRBJ2-4, with 8 bases lining up with TRBD1. The V segment lost 4 bases and the J segment 3 bases; nucleotides outside the gene matches: 11. CDR3 size: 17 residues. CDR3 amino acids: CASSWGPGGMDKNIQYF. The CDR3 DNA follows: TGTGCCAGCAGTTGGGGCCCAGGGGGCATGGACAAAAACATTCAGTACTTC.

The chain's CDR3 is CASSYGGAPNEQFF. The CDR3, as DNA: TGTGCCAGCAGTTACGGCGGGGCCCCCAATGAGCAGTTCTTC. The J gene is TRBJ2-1, the V gene TRBV6-6; weak D call: TRBD2 (6 bases). The V end lost 2 bases, the J end lost 6 bases, and 11 bases lay between the germline ends. This CDR3 comprises 14 residues. From germline, CDR1 is MNHNY and CDR2 SVGAGI (reference sequence).

This chain uses TRBV5-1 with TRBJ2-3, with D possibly matching TRBD1 (6 bases). V was cut by 0 bases and J by 2 bases, with 13 bases left in between. Germline CDR1 and CDR2: SGHRS and YFSETQ. This CDR3 has 16 amino acids. The CDR3 loop reads CASSLALQGNTDTQYF. The CDR3 DNA sequence: TGCGCCAGCAGCTTGGCCCTACAGGGAAACACAGATACGCAGTATTTT.

The sample holds a few counts of this clonotype. The chain combines TRBV7-2 with TRBJ1-2, with 7 bases matching TRBD1. The CDR3 sequence is 15 residues long. Germline CDR1 reads SGHTA; CDR2 reads FQGNSA. Trimming at V came to 1 base and at J to 8 bases, leaving 10 bases not matched to a gene. CDR3 amino acids: CASSLDWTGGRGYTF. CDR3 sequence (DNA): TGTGCCAGCAGCTTAGATTGGACAGGCGGAAGGGGCTACACCTTC.

This clonotype occurred many times. V is TRBV5-1 and J is TRBJ1-3; D gene unclear. Germline loops: CDR1 SGHRS, CDR2 YFSETQ. V lost 0 bases and J 0 bases, leaving 7 bases between the germline ends. The CDR3 loop spans 15 amino acids. The CDR3 is CASSLGITSGNTIYF. The CDR3 DNA reads TGCGCCAGCAGCTTGGGGATTACCTCTGGAAACACCATATATTTT.

This clonotype appeared a few times. The chain links TRBV4-1 to TRBJ1-5; D not certain. The CDR3 is 15 amino acids. CDR1 is MGHRA and CDR2 is YSYEKL in the germline V gene. V was cut by 2 bases and J by 2 bases, with 10 bases left in between. As DNA, the CDR3 is TGCGCCAGCAGCCAACCGGGCCGGGGCAATCAGCCCCAGCATTTT. As protein: CASSQPGRGNQPQHF.

In its sample, this clonotype was seen a few times. J is TRBJ1-6 and V is TRBV6-5; D is unclear. Germline CDR1 reads MNHEY; CDR2 reads SVGAGI. The CDR3 is 12 amino acids. With 2 bases removed from V and 15 bases from J, the gap between germline ends came to 11 bases. The CDR3 nucleotides are TGTGCCAGCAGTTACAACCGCATCCTCCTCCACTTT. Its protein product is CASSYNRILLHF.

The CDR3, as DNA: TGTGCCAGCAGTCGGACAGGGGCGCTTCGGGGCTACACCTTC. Translation gives CASSRTGALRGYTF. The chain is built from TRBV12-3 or TRBV12-4 and TRBJ1-2; 9 bases are a match to TRBD1. With 5 bases clipped from V and 8 bases from J, the junction kept 9 bases outside the gene matches. The length of the CDR3 is 14 residues.

At least ten counts were recorded for this clonotype. The chain employs TRBV12-3 or TRBV12-4 and TRBJ2-7; D is perhaps TRBD1 (5 bases). V dropped 5 bases and J dropped 5 bases, with 10 bases sitting between them. The CDR3 contains 12 residues. CDR3 in DNA: TGTGCCAGCAGTGGGCAGGGCAACGAGCAGTACTTC. Translation: CASSGQGNEQYF.

The chain is built from TRBV7-2 and TRBJ2-5; 9 positions match TRBD1. Germline V gene sequence: CDR1 SGHTA, CDR2 FQGNSA. With 5 bases clipped from V and 4 bases from J, the junction kept 2 bases outside the gene matches. The CDR3 spans 13 residues. CDR3 in DNA: TGTGCCAGCAGCAGGGACAGGGTAGAGACCCAGTACTTC. As protein: CASSRDRVETQYF.

This sequence joins TRBV7-2 and TRBJ1-5, with TRBD1 matching 9 bases. Germline lookup yields CDR1 SGHTA and CDR2 FQGNSA. Trimming at V came to 3 bases and at J to 2 bases, leaving 5 bases not matched to a gene. This CDR3 spans 16 amino acids. CDR3 nucleotide sequence: TGTGCCAGCAGCTTGGGACAGGGCGTGGGCAATCAGCCCCAGCATTTT. Residues: CASSLGQGVGNQPQHF.

V usage is TRBV6-2 or TRBV6-3 and J usage is TRBJ2-2, with D possibly being TRBD1 (6 bases). The V gene's germline CDR1 is MNHEY and CDR2 SVGEGT. The CDR3 contains 17 residues. Trimming removed 2 bases at V and 3 bases at J, with 16 bases between. CDR3 region: CASSYGDILLDTGELFF. CDR3 in DNA: TGTGCCAGCAGTTACGGGGACATTCTGCTGGACACCGGGGAGCTGTTTTTT.

This clonotype was found a few times. This chain links TRBV5-6 with TRBJ1-6, with D possibly matching TRBD1 (6 bases). Germline V gene lookup returns CDR1 SGHDT and CDR2 YYEEEE. The ends were cut back, 4 bases at V and 8 bases at J, with 10 bases in the middle. The CDR3 runs to 13 residues. This chain's CDR3 is CASSLNRDSPLHF. The DNA of the CDR3 is TGTGCCAGCAGCCTTAACAGGGATTCACCCCTCCACTTT.

The genes are TRBV18 and TRBJ2-3, with 9 bases lining up with TRBD2. This CDR3 spans 14 amino acids. Trimming cost V 2 bases and J 7 bases; bases outside gene matches: 4. Germline V lookup: CDR1 KGHSH, CDR2 LQKENI. This CDR3 is CASSPAGGLYTQYF. In DNA, the CDR3 is TGTGCCAGCTCACCAGCGGGGGGGCTGTATACGCAGTATTTT.

The chain employs TRBV7-8 and TRBJ1-6, with a possible D match to TRBD1 (5 bases). The germline CDR1 and CDR2 sequences are SGHVS and FQNEAQ. This CDR3 spans 15 amino acids. The V and J ends lost 5 bases and 9 bases respectively, with 17 bases between them. CDR3 nucleotide sequence: TGTGCCAGCAGCGAAACCGGACAAGTGCGTTCACCCCTCCACTTT. This translates into CASSETGQVRSPLHF.

This clonotype turned up a few times. One junction end disagrees with the germline gene, perhaps due to a read error. The J gene is TRBJ2-5, the V gene TRBV12-3 or TRBV12-4, with 9 bases matching TRBD2. This CDR3 is built from 16 residues. In DNA form, the CDR3 reads TGTGCCAGCAGTTTCTCACCAGCGGGGGGTCAAGAGACCCAGTGCTTC. Translated, it gives CASSFSPAGGQETQCF.

The V and J genes are TRBV11-1 and TRBJ2-7; possible D gene TRBD1, 5 bases. Germline V gene data show CDR1 as SGHAT and CDR2 as FQDESV (reference sequence). Deletions cut 4 bases from V and 5 bases from J, with 24 bases between. This CDR3 comprises 17 residues. The CDR3 loop reads CASSSPPRAGFFHEQYF. CDR3 nucleotides: TGTGCCAGCAGCTCACCCCCTCGGGCAGGGTTTTTCCACGAGCAGTACTTC.

This chain connects TRBV9 to TRBJ2-7; 15 positions agree with TRBD2. V lost 4 bases, J lost 2 bases, and 10 bases stayed unmatched. Germline V gives CDR1 SGDLS, CDR2 YYNGEE. The CDR3 covers 18 residues. CDR3 DNA sequence: TGTGCCAGCAGCTTTGGGACTAGCGGGGGGATAAGGGCCTACGAGCAGTACTTC. Protein product: CASSFGTSGGIRAYEQYF. Full variable domain (missing parts from reference TRBV9 and TRBJ2-7): DSGVTQTPKHLITATGQRVTLRCSPRSGDLSVYWYQQSLDQGLQFLIQYYNGEERAKGNILERFSAQQFPDLHSELNLSSLELGDSALYFCASSFGTSGGIRAYEQYFGPGTRLTVT.

This sequence joins TRBV5-1 and TRBJ2-7; either TRBD1 or TRBD2 may fit D (5 bases each). CDR3 length equals 13 residues. CDR1 and CDR2 (germline): SGHRS, YFSETQ. V lost 2 bases and J lost 6, with 12 bases in between. The CDR3 reads CASSLSFGAEQYV. CDR3 nucleotides: TGCGCCAGCAGCTTAAGTTTCGGGGCCGAGCAGTACGTC.

This clonotype was counted only a few times. This chain connects TRBV6-2 or TRBV6-3 to TRBJ1-5, with D perhaps matching TRBD1 (5 bases). The length of the CDR3 is 15 residues. The V end was cut by 4 bases, the J end by 3 bases, with 13 bases between. CDR1 is MNHEY and CDR2 is SVGEGT in the germline V gene. The chain's CDR3 is CASSSIPGVNQPQHF. CDR3 nucleotide sequence: TGTGCCAGCAGTTCCATCCCGGGGGTCAATCAGCCCCAGCATTTT.

V gene TRBV4-2 combines with J gene TRBJ2-7; 9 bases line up with TRBD2. In germline, CDR1 is LGHNA, CDR2 YNFKEQ. This CDR3 comprises 17 residues. The J segment lost 2 bases and the V segment lost 5 bases, leaving 13 bases of the junction unmatched. The CDR3 is CASSTPVGASGTYEQYF. Here the CDR3 DNA reads TGTGCCAGCAGCACGCCAGTAGGGGCTAGCGGGACCTACGAGCAGTACTTC.

This clonotype was seen a handful of times. The rearrangement uses TRBV5-1 and TRBJ2-7, with D possibly called TRBD1 or TRBD2 (5 bases each). V lost 2 bases and J lost 3, with 15 bases in between. Germline V gives CDR1 SGHRS, CDR2 YFSETQ. This CDR3 is 15 amino acids long. The CDR3 here is CASSFLTGTNYEQYF. DNA of the CDR3: TGCGCCAGCAGCTTCTTGACTGGGACGAACTACGAGCAGTACTTC.

This clonotype was observed a handful of times. This chain connects TRBV6-2 or TRBV6-3 to TRBJ2-7; a weak D match, TRBD2 (6 bases). CDR1 is MNHEY and CDR2 is SVGEGT in the germline V gene. Trimming shortened V by 4 bases and J by 3 bases, and 10 bases separated the two germline ends. This CDR3 has 13 residues. For the CDR3, the DNA is TGTGCCAGCAGTTGGAGACTAGTCTACGAGCAGTACTTC. Protein sequence: CASSWRLVYEQYF.

The V and J genes are TRBV5-1 and TRBJ2-3, with D perhaps TRBD1 or TRBD2 (5 bases each). The CDR3 totals 15 residues. CDR1 is SGHRS, CDR2 YFSETQ, per germline. V dropped 4 bases and J dropped 1 base, with 13 bases sitting between them. The CDR3 DNA reads TGCGCCAGCAGCGACCCAAGGGACGGCACAGATACGCAGTATTTT. Its protein is CASSDPRDGTDTQYF.

The genes are TRBV7-9 and TRBJ2-1, with TRBD2 identical over 9 bases. In germline, CDR1 is SEHNR, CDR2 FQNEAQ (reference sequence). CDR3 length: 15 residues. The J segment lost 3 bases and the V segment lost 5 bases, leaving 5 bases of the junction unmatched. CDR3 nucleotides: TGTGCCAGCAGCCCGCGGGGGGGCGTCTACAATGAGCAGTTCTTC. Amino acid sequence: CASSPRGGVYNEQFF.